This T cell receptor beta chain stems from a study of blood T cell repertoires in COVID-19. Study-wide context: From T cells, B-cell-depleted T cells, or PBMCs came the material, which was cDNA or gDNA.

The germline V gene encodes CDR1 ENHRY and CDR2 SYGVKD. Trimming took off 4 bases at V and 7 bases at J, with 13 bases between the two ends. This CDR3 comprises 13 residues. Libraries were prepared by immunoSEQ multiplex PCR; TCRdb keeps only in-frame clonotypes and omits some of them. The sample yields fewer than 200,000 clones, about 80% seen once. Material for sequencing was peripheral blood. This chain connects TRBV10-3 to TRBJ1-1, with D hard to call. The receptor comes from an older woman with COVID-19, enrolled during active disease. The CDR3 sequence is CAISGPGAGEAFF. For the CDR3, the DNA is TGTGCCATCAGTGGTCCGGGAGCTGGTGAAGCTTTCTTT.